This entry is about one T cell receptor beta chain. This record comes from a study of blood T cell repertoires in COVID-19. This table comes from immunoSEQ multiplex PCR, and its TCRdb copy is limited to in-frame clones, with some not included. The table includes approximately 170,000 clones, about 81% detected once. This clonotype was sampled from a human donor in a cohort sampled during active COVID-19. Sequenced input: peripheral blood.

The CDR3 DNA reads TGTGCCATCAGTGAGTCATTGGACAGGGTGATAACCGGGGAGCTGTTTTTT. Translation: CAISESLDRVITGELFF. The V and J genes are TRBV10-3 and TRBJ2-2, with 8 bases matching TRBD1. J was trimmed by 5 bases and V by 0 bases; bases with no gene match: 8. The CDR3 extends over 17 amino acids. In germline, CDR1 is ENHRY, CDR2 SYGVKD.